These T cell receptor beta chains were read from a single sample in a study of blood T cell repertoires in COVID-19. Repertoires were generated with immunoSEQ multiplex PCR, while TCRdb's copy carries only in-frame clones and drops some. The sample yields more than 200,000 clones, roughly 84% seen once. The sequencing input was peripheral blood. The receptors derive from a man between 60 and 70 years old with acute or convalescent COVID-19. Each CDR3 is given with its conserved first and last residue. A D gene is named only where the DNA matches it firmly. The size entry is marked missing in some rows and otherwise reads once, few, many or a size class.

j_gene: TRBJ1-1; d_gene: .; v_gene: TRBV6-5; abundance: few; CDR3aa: CASSYSRVTEAFF; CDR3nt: TGTGCCAGCAGTTACTCGAGGGTCACTGAAGCTTTCTTT
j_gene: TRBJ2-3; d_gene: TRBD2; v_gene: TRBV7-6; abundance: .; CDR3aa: CASSLSPSGAGVVDTQYF; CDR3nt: TGTGCCAGCAGCTTAAGTCCGTCAGGAGCGGGAGTAGTGGATACGCAGTATTTT
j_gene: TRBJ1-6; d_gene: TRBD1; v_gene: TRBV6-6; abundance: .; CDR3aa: CASSYSTGGGNSPLHF; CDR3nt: TGTGCCAGCAGTTACAGTACAGGGGGTGGTAATTCACCCCTCCACTTT
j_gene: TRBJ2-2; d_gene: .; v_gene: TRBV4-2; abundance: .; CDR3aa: CASSQDFALHAGTGELFF; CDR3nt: TGTGCCAGCAGCCAAGATTTCGCCCTTCATGCGGGTACCGGGGAGCTGTTTTTT
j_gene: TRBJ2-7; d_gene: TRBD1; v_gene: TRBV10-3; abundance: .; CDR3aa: CAIRATGTGAYEQYF; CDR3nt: TGTGCCATCAGAGCTACCGGGACAGGGGCCTACGAGCAGTACTTC
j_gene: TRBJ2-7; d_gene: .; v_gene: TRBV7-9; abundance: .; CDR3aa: CASSTAREQYF; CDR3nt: TGTGCCAGCAGCACTGCGAGGGAGCAGTACTTC
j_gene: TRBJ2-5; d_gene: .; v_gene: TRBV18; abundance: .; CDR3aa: CASSLTREETQYF; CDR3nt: TGTGCCAGCTCACTAACCCGCGAGGAGACCCAGTACTTC
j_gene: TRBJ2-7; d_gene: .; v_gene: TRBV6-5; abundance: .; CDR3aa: CASRAPYEQYF; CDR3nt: TGTGCCAGCAGGGCCCCCTACGAGCAGTACTTC
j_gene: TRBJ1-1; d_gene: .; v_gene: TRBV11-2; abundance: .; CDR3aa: CASSPNQRRGLNTEAFF; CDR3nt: TGTGCCAGCAGCCCGAACCAGCGGCGGGGGTTGAACACTGAAGCTTTCTTT
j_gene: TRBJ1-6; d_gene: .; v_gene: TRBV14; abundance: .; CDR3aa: CASSQRGTNSPLHF; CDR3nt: TGTGCCAGCAGCCAACGGGGAACTAATTCACCCCTCCACTTT
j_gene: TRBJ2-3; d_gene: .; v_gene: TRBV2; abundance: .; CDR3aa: CAMRRDESTDTQYF; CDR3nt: TGTGCCATGAGGAGGGACGAGAGCACAGATACGCAGTATTTT
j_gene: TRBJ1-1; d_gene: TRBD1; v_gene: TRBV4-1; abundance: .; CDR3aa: CASSQVGTGEMNTEAFF; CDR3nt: TGCGCCAGCAGCCAAGTTGGGACAGGGGAGATGAACACTGAAGCTTTCTTT
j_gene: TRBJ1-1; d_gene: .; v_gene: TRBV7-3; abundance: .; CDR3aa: CASSLTGGAEAFF; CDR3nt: TGTGCCAGCAGCTTAACTGGGGGGGCTGAAGCTTTCTTT
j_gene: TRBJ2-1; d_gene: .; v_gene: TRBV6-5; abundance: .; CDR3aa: CASSPGAGHNEQFF; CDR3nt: TGTGCCAGCAGTCCCGGGGCGGGACACAATGAGCAGTTCTTC
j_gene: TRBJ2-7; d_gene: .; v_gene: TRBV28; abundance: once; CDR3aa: CASSLVEGLNEQYF; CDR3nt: TGTGCCAGCAGTTTAGTCGAGGGCTTGAACGAGCAGTACTTC
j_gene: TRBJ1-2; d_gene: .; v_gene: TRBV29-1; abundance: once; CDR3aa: CSVGAREANYGYTF; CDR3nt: TGCAGCGTTGGGGCCAGGGAGGCGAACTATGGCTACACCTTC
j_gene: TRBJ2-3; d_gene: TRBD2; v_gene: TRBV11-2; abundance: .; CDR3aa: CASSSHLAGTDTQYF; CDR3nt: TGTGCCAGCAGCTCCCATCTAGCGGGAACAGATACGCAGTATTTT
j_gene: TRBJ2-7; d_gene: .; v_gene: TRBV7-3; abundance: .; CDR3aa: CASSLFRGATYEQYF; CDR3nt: TGTGCCAGCAGCCTATTCCGGGGGGCAACCTACGAGCAGTACTTC
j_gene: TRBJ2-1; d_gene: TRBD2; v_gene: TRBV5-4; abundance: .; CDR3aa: CASKGTSGAHEQFF; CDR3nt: TGTGCCAGCAAGGGGACTAGCGGGGCCCATGAGCAGTTCTTC
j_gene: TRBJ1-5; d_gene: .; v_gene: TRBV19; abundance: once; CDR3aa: CASSRVLQPQHF; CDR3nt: TGTGCCAGTAGTCGGGTTCTTCAGCCCCAGCATTTT
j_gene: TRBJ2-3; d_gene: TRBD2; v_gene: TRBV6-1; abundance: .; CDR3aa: CASSELPAGGLTDTQYF; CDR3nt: TGTGCCAGCAGTGAACTCCCGGCGGGGGGCCTTACAGATACGCAGTATTTT
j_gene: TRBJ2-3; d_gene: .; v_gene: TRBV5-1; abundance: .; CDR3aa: CASSGTTGRTDTQYF; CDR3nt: TGCGCCAGCAGCGGGACGACAGGACGCACAGATACGCAGTATTTT
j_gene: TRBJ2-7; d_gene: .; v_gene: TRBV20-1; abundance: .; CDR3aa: CSAEGAYEQYF; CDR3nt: TGCAGTGCGGAAGGGGCATACGAGCAGTACTTC
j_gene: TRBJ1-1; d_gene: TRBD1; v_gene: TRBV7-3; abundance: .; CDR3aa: CASSLQGTVGTEAFF; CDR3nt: TGTGCCAGCAGCTTACAAGGGACAGTAGGCACTGAAGCTTTCTTT
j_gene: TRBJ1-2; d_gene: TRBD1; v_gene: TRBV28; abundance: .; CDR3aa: CASRDSLGGGTGYGYTF; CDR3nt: TGTGCCAGCAGGGACAGTTTAGGGGGCGGGACGGGCTATGGCTACACCTTC
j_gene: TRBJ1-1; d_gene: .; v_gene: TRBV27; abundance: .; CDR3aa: CASSSGQMWAEAFF; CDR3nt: TGTGCCAGCAGTTCCGGACAGATGTGGGCTGAAGCTTTCTTT
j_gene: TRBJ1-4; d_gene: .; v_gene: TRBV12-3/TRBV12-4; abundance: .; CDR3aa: CASSGTRGEKLFF; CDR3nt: TGTGCCAGCAGCGGGACAAGGGGTGAAAAACTGTTTTTT
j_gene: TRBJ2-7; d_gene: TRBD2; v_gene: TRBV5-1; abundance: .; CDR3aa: CASSLDVSAGDEQYF; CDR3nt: TGCGCCAGCAGCTTGGACGTCTCGGCGGGGGACGAGCAGTACTTC
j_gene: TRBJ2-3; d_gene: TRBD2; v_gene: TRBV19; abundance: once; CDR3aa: CASSMGLAAHTDTQYF; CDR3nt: TGTGCCAGTAGTATGGGACTAGCGGCACACACAGATACGCAGTATTTT
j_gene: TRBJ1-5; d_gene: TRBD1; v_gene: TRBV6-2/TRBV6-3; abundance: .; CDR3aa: CASSYPGQGYQPQHF; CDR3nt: TGTGCCAGCAGTTACCCTGGACAGGGATATCAGCCCCAGCATTTT